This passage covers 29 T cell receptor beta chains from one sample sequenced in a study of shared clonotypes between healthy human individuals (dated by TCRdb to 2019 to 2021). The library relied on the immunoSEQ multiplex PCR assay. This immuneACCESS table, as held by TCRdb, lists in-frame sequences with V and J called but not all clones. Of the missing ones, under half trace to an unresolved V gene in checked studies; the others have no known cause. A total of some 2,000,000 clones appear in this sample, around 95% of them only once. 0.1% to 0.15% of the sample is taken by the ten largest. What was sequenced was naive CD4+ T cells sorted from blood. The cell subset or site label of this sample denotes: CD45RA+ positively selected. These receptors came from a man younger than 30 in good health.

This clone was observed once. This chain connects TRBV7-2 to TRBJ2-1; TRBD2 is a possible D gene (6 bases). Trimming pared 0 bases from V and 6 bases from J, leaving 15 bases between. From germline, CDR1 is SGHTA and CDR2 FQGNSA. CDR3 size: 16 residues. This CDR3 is CASSLATTSRVNEQFF. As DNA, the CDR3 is TGTGCCAGCAGCTTAGCGACAACTAGCCGGGTCAATGAGCAGTTCTTC.

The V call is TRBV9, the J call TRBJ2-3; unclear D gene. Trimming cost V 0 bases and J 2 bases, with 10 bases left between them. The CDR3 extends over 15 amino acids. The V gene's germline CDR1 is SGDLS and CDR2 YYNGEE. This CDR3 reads CASSVAGRNTDTQYF. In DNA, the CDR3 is TGTGCCAGCAGCGTAGCTGGCAGAAACACAGATACGCAGTATTTT.

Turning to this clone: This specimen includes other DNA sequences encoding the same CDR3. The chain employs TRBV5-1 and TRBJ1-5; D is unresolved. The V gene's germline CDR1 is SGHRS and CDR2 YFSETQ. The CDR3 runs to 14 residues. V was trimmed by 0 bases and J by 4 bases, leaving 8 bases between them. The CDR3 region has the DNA TGCGCCAGCAGCTTGGACGGCGGGAATCAGCCCCAGCATTTT. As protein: CASSLDGGNQPQHF.

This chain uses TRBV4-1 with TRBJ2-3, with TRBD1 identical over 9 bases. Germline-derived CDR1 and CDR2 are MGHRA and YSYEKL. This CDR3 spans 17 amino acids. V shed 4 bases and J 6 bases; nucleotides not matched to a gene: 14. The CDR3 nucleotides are TGCGCCAGCAGCCGACGCGCTCCGGGACAGGGAATTGATACGCAGTATTTT. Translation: CASSRRAPGQGIDTQYF.

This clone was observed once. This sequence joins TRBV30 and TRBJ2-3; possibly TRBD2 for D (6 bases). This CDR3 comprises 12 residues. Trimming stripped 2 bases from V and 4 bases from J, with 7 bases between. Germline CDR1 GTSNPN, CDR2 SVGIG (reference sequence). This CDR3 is CAWSPGADTQYF. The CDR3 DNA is TGTGCCTGGAGTCCGGGGGCAGATACGCAGTATTTT.

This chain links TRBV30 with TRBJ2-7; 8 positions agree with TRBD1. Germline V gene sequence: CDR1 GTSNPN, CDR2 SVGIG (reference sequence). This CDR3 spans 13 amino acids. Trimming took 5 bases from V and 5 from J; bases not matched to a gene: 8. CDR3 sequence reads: CAWALRGRDEQYF. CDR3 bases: TGTGCCTGGGCGCTCAGGGGGCGGGACGAGCAGTACTTC.

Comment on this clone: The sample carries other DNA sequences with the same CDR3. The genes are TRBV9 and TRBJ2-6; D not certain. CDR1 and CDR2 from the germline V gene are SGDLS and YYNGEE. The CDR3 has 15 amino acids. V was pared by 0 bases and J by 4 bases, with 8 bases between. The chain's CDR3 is CASSVVGSGANVLTF. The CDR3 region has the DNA TGTGCCAGCAGCGTAGTAGGTTCGGGGGCCAACGTCCTGACTTTC.

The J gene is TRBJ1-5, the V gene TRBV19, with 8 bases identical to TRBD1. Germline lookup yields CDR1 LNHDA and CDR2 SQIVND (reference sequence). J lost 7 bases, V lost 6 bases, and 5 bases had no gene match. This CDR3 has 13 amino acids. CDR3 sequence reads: CASSSDRAQPQHF. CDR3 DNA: TGTGCCAGTAGCTCGGACAGGGCCCAGCCCCAGCATTTT. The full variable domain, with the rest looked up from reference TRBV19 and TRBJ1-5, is DGGITQSPKYLFRKEGQNVTLSCEQNLNHDAMYWYRQDPGQGLRLIYYSQIVNDFQKGDIAEGYSVSREKKESFPLTVTSAQKNPTAFYLCASSSDRAQPQHFGDGTRLSIL.

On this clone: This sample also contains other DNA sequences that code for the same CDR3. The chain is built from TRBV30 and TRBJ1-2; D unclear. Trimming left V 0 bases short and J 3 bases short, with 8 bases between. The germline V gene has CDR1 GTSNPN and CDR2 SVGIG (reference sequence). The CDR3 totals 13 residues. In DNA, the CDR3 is TGTGCCTGGAGTGTTAGGGCCGACTATGGCTACACCTTC. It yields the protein CAWSVRADYGYTF.

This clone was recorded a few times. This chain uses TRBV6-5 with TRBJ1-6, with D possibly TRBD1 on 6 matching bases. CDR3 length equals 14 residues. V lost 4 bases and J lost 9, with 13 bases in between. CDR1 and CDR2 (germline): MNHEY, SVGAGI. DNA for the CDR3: TGTGCCAGCAGTTCCAGGGGAGTGGGTTCACCCCTCCACTTT. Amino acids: CASSSRGVGSPLHF.

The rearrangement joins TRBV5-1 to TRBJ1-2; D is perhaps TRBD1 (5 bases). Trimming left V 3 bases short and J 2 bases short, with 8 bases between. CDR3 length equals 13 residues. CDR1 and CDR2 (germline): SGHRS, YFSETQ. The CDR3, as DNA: TGCGCCAGCAGCTCAGGGATGAACTATGGCTACACCTTC. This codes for CASSSGMNYGYTF.

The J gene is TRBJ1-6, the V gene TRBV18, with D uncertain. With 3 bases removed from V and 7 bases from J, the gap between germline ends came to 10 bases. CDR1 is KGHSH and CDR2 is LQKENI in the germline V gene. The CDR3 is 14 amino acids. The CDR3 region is CASSPVDFNSPLHF. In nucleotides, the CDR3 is TGTGCCAGCTCACCGGTAGATTTCAATTCACCCCTCCACTTT.

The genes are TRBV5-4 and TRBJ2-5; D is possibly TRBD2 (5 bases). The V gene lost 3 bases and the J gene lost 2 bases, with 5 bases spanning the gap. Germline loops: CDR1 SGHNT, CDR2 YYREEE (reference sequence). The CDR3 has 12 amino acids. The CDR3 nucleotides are TGTGCCAGCAGCTGGGAGCAAGAGACCCAGTACTTC. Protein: CASSWEQETQYF.

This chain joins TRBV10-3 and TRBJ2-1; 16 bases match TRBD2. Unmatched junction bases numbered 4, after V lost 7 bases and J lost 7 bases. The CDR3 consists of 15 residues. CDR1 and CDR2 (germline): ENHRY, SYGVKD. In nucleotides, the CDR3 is TGTGCCATCATGGAGGGACTAGCGGGAGGGAATGAGCAGTTCTTC. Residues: CAIMEGLAGGNEQFF.

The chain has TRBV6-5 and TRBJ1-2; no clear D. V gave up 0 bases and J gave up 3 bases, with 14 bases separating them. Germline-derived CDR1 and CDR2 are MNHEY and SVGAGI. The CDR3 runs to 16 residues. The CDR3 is CASSYSIFGGYYGYTF. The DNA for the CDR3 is TGTGCCAGCAGTTACTCGATCTTCGGCGGATACTATGGCTACACCTTC.

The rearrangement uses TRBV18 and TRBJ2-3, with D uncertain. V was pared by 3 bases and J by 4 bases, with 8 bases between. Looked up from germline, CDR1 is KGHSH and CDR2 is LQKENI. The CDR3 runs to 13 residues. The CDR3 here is CASSPQNADTQYF. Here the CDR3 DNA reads TGTGCCAGCTCACCGCAAAACGCAGATACGCAGTATTTT.

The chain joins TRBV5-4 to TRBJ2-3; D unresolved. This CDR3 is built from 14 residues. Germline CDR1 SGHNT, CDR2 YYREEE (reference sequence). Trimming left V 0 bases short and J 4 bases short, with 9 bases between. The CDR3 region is CASSLAGGSDTQYF. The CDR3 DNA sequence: TGTGCCAGCAGCTTGGCGGGCGGATCAGATACGCAGTATTTT.

CDR3 nucleotides: TGTGCCAGCAGTGAGGGGCTCGGGAGCTCCTACGAGCAGTACTTC. This sequence encodes CASSEGLGSSYEQYF. J is TRBJ2-7 and V is TRBV25-1, with D tentatively TRBD2 (6 bases). The germline V gene has CDR1 MGHDK and CDR2 SYGVNS. V was trimmed by 3 bases and J by 0 bases, leaving 12 bases between them. The CDR3 length is 15 residues.

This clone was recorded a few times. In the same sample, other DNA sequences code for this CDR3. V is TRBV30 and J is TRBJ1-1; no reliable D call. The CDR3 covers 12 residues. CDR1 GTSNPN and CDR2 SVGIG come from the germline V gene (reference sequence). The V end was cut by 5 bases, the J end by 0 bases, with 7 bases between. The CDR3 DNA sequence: TGTGCCTGGGGACGGCTGAACACTGAAGCTTTCTTT. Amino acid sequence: CAWGRLNTEAFF.

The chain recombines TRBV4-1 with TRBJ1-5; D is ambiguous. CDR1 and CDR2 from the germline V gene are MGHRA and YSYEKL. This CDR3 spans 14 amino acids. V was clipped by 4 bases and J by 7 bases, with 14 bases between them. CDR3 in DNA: TGCGCCAGCAGCCCCGAGTACAGCGGGCAGCCCCAGCATTTT. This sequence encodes CASSPEYSGQPQHF.

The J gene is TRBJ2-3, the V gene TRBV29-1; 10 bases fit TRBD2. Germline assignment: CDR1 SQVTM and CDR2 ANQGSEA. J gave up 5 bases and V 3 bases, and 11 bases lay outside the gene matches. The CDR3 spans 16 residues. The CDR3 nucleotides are TGCAGCGTTGAGGAGAATAGCGGGGGGATCGGAGATACGCAGTATTTT. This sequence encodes CSVEENSGGIGDTQYF.

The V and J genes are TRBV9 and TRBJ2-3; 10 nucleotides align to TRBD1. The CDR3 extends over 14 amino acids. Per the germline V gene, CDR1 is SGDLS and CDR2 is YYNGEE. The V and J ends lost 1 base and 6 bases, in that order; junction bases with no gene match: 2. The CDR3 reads CASSVTDRGDTQYF. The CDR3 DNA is TGTGCCAGCAGCGTAACGGACAGGGGGGATACGCAGTATTTT.

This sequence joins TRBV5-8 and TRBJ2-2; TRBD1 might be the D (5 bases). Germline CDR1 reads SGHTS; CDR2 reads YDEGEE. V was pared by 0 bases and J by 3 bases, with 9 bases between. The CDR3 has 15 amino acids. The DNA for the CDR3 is TGTGCCAGCAGCTTGGAGGGGAAGGACACCGGGGAGCTGTTTTTT. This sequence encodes CASSLEGKDTGELFF.

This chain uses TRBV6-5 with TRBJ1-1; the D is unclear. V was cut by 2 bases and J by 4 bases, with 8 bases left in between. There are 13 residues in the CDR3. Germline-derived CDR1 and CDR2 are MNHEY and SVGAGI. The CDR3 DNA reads TGTGCCAGCAGTTACGAGGGCACCACTGAAGCTTTCTTT. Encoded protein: CASSYEGTTEAFF.

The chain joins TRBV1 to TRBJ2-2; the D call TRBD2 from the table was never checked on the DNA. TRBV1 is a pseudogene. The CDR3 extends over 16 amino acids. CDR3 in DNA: TGCACCAGCAGCCAAGATAAGCGGGCTAGCACCGGGGAGCTGTTTTTT. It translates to CTSSQDKRASTGELFF.

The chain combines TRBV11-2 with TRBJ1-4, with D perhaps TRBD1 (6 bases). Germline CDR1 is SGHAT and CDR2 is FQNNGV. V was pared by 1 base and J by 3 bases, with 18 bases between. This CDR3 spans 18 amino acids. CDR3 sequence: CASSLVVTGGGPNEKLFF. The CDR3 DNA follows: TGTGCCAGCAGCTTAGTAGTTACCGGAGGGGGGCCTAATGAAAAACTGTTTTTT. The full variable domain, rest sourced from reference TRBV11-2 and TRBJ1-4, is EAGVAQSPRYKIIEKRQSVAFWCNPISGHATLYWYQQILGQGPKLLIQFQNNGVVDDSQLPKDRFSAERLKGVDSTLKIQPAKLEDSAVYLCASSLVVTGGGPNEKLFFGSGTQLSVL.

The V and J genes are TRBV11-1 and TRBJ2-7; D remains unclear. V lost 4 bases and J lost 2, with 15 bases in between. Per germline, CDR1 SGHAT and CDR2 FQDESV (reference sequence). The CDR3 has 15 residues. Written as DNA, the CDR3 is TGTGCCAGCAGCTCCCCGGGCCGGGTCCCCTACGAGCAGTACTTC. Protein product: CASSSPGRVPYEQYF.

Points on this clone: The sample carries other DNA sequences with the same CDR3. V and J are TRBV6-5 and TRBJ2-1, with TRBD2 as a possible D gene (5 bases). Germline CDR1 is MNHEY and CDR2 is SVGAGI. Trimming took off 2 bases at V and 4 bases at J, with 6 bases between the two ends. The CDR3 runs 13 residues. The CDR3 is CASSYGGYNEQFF. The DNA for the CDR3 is TGTGCCAGCAGTTACGGCGGGTACAATGAGCAGTTCTTC.

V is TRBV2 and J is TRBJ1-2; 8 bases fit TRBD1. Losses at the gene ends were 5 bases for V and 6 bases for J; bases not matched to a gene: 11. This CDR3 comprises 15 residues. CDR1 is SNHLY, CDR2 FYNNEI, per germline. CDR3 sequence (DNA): TGTGCCAGCAGTATTATAGGACAGGGAGGCGATGGCTACACCTTC. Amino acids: CASSIIGQGGDGYTF.